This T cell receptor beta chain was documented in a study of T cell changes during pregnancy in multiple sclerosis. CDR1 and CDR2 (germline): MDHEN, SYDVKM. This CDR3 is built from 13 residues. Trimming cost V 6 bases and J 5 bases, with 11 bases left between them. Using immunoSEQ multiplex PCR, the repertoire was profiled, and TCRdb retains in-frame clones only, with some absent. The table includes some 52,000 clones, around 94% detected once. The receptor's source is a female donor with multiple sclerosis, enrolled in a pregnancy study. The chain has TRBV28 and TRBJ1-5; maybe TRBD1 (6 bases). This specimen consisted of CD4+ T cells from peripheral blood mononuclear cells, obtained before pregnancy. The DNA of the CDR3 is TGTGCCAGCAGAGATCAGGGGCATCAGCCCCAGCATTTT. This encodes CASRDQGHQPQHF.